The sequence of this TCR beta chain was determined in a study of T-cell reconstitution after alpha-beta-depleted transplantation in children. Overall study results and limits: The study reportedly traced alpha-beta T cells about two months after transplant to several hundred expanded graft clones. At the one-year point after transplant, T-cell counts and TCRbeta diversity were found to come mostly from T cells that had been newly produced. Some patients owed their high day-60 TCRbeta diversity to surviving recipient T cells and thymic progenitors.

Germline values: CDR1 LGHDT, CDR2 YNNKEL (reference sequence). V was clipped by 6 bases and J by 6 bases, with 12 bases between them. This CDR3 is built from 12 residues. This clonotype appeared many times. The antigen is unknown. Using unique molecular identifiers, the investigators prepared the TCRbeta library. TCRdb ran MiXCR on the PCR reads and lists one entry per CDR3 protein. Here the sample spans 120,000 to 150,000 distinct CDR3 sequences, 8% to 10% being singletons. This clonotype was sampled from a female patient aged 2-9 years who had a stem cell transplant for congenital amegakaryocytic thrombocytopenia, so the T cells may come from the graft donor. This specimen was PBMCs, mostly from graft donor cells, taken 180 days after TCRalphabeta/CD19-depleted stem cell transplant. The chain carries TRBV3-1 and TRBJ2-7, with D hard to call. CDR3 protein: CASSYRFGEQYF. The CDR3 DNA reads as TGTGCCAGCAGTTATAGGTTTGGCGAGCAGTACTTC.